Presented here are 32 T cell receptor beta chains from one specimen sequenced in a study of T cells in Graves' hyperthyroidism and ophthalmopathy. The investigators amplified TCR beta CDR3 regions from RNA transcripts. The TCR CDR3 first-round RT-PCR relied on the HTBI primer set. In TCRdb, the multiplex PCR reads were re-called with MiXCR into one record per CDR3 protein. The sample has approximately 700,000 distinct CDR3 sequences, roughly 46% seen once. Sequencing was carried out using peripheral blood or thyroid tissue (not recorded which). Source of these receptors: an adult man with Graves' disease, either hyperthyroidism or ophthalmopathy (not recorded which).

There are a few counts of this clonotype. The V gene is TRBV20-1, the J gene TRBJ1-2, with D maybe TRBD1 (5 bases). The length of the CDR3 is 14 residues. The germline CDR1 and CDR2 sequences are DFQATT and SNEGSKA (reference sequence). The germline V and J ends were trimmed by 3 bases and 0 bases, with 11 bases remaining between them. CDR3 in amino acids: CSASQGMANYGYTF. The CDR3 nucleotides read TGCAGTGCTAGCCAGGGAATGGCTAACTATGGCTACACCTTC.

This clonotype occurred a few times. The chain uses TRBV20-1 and TRBJ1-3; TRBD1 is a possible D gene (5 bases). Germline V gene sequence: CDR1 DFQATT, CDR2 SNEGSKA (reference sequence). The V gene lost 6 bases and the J gene lost 0 bases, with 12 bases spanning the gap. The CDR3 runs 14 residues. The CDR3 nucleotides are TGCAGTGCCGAACAGGCGTACTCTGGAAACACCATATATTTT. Translation gives CSAEQAYSGNTIYF.

This clonotype has just a few counts. The chain recombines TRBV9 with TRBJ1-5; D is unclear. From germline, CDR1 is SGDLS and CDR2 YYNGEE. Trimming took off 4 bases at V and 10 bases at J, with 6 bases between the two ends. The CDR3 sequence is 10 residues long. For the CDR3, the DNA is TGTGCCAGCAGCTCTTTCCCCCAGCATTTT. This gives the protein CASSSFPQHF.

The V call is TRBV20-1, the J call TRBJ1-2; no clear D. The length of the CDR3 is 13 residues. Germline CDR1 reads DFQATT; CDR2 reads SNEGSKA (reference sequence). With 0 bases removed from V and 4 bases from J, the gap between germline ends came to 9 bases. CDR3 amino acids: CSARERGGYGYTF. CDR3 sequence (DNA): TGCAGTGCTAGAGAGCGGGGTGGCTATGGCTACACCTTC.

This chain links TRBV10-3 with TRBJ1-5; the match to TRBD1 covers 9 bases. The CDR3 is 17 residues long. Losses at the gene ends were 4 bases for V and 2 bases for J; bases not matched to a gene: 9. Per the germline V gene, CDR1 is ENHRY and CDR2 is SYGVKD. CDR3 sequence: CAISADRGGGGNQPQHF. The CDR3 DNA reads as TGTGCCATCAGTGCTGACAGGGGGGGTGGAGGCAATCAGCCCCAGCATTTT.

The J gene is TRBJ1-4, the V gene TRBV7-6; D is perhaps TRBD1 (5 bases). This CDR3 has 16 amino acids. Looked up from germline, CDR1 is SGHVS and CDR2 is FNYEAQ. The V gene lost 6 bases and the J gene lost 1 base, with 15 bases spanning the gap. The CDR3 region has the DNA TGTGCCAGCAGACAGGTGGGGGTCAGAACTAATGAAAAACTGTTTTTT. Its translation is CASRQVGVRTNEKLFF.

The chain carries TRBV7-2 and TRBJ1-2; D is uncertain. Deletions cut 6 bases from V and 2 bases from J, with 16 bases between. This CDR3 comprises 15 residues. Germline lookup yields CDR1 SGHTA and CDR2 FQGNSA. CDR3 DNA sequence: TGTGCCAGCAGGTCCGGAACGGGCAGCAACTATGGCTACACCTTC. Its translation is CASRSGTGSNYGYTF.

This clonotype is a singleton in its sample. This chain connects TRBV29-1 to TRBJ1-1, with D possibly matching TRBD1 (6 bases). The germline V gene encodes CDR1 SQVTM and CDR2 ANQGSEA. This CDR3 spans 10 amino acids. V lost 8 bases and J 8 bases, leaving 12 bases between the germline ends. CDR3 region: CSLGGPEAFF. DNA of the CDR3: TGCAGCTTAGGGGGGCCCGAAGCTTTCTTT.

On this clonotype itself: This could be a read error, since a much larger clone is one nucleotide away. This CDR3 reads CASSQGTAEASF. The CDR3 DNA sequence: TGTGCCAGCAGCCAAGGGACAGCTGAAGCTTCCTTT. The chain uses TRBV7-9 and TRBJ1-1, with 7 bases aligning to TRBD1. Germline V CDR1 and CDR2: SEHNR, FQNEAQ (reference sequence). The CDR3 is made up of 12 amino acids.

This clonotype was seen at least ten times. This sequence joins TRBV20-1 and TRBJ2-6; 12 nucleotides match TRBD1. Germline values: CDR1 DFQATT, CDR2 SNEGSKA (reference sequence). J was trimmed by 4 bases and V by 6 bases; bases with no gene match: 4. The CDR3 runs 15 residues. Here the CDR3 reads CSAGQGAAGANVLTF. As DNA, the CDR3 is TGCAGTGCGGGACAGGGGGCTGCGGGGGCCAACGTCCTGACTTTC.

This clonotype was recorded a few times. This rearrangement joins TRBV7-6 to TRBJ2-2; D is possibly TRBD1 (5 bases). The CDR3 spans 13 residues. V was cut by 2 bases and J by 7 bases, with 8 bases left in between. The germline V gene encodes CDR1 SGHVS and CDR2 FNYEAQ. The CDR3 is CASSLSGNGELFF. In DNA, the CDR3 is TGTGCCAGCAGCTTATCAGGGAACGGGGAGCTGTTTTTT.

This clonotype was seen a few times. This rearrangement joins TRBV24-1 to TRBJ2-3; 11 bases are a match to TRBD2. The V gene end was trimmed by 4 bases and the J gene end by 5 bases; junction bases not matched to a gene: 4. The CDR3 totals 15 residues. CDR1 and CDR2 from the germline V gene are KGHDR and SFDVKD. CDR3 sequence reads: CATSETSGIVDTQYF. As DNA, the CDR3 is TGTGCCACCAGTGAGACTAGCGGGATAGTAGATACGCAGTATTTT.

J is TRBJ1-6 and V is TRBV20-1; D is possibly TRBD1 (5 bases). Trimming removed 7 bases from V and 10 bases from J, with 17 bases in between. This CDR3 spans 13 amino acids. Looked up from germline, CDR1 is DFQATT and CDR2 is SNEGSKA (reference sequence). CDR3 nucleotides: TGCAGTGAAGTACAGGTCCATCTATCACCCCTCCACTTT. Its translation is CSEVQVHLSPLHF.

V gene TRBV29-1 combines with J gene TRBJ1-1; a possible D gene is TRBD1 (5 bases). The length of the CDR3 is 13 residues. The V end lost 8 bases, the J end lost 4 bases, and 17 bases lay between the germline ends. Germline lookup yields CDR1 SQVTM and CDR2 ANQGSEA. CDR3 region: CSSHDSGSTEAFF. The CDR3 DNA sequence: TGCAGCAGCCATGACTCAGGGAGCACTGAAGCTTTCTTT.

A word on this clonotype: No conserved phenylalanine or tryptophan is present at the end of the CDR3, so a read error is the likely explanation. CDR3 DNA sequence: TGTGCCAGCAGTTACCACGACAGCAACTATGGCTACACCCTC. It translates to CASSYHDSNYGYTL. The chain combines TRBV6-5 with TRBJ1-2; D might be TRBD1 (5 bases). The CDR3 covers 14 residues. Germline CDR1 and CDR2: MNHEY and SVGAGI. Between the trimmed V and J ends, which lost 2 bases and 2 bases, there was a span of 9 bases.

V is TRBV15 and J is TRBJ1-1, with 8 positions matching TRBD1. Unmatched junction bases numbered 13, after V lost 2 bases and J lost 11 bases. CDR3 length: 15 amino acids. CDR1 LNHNV and CDR2 YYDKDF come from the germline V gene (reference sequence). The CDR3 DNA reads TGTGCCACCAGCAGAAGGACAGGGCTTGGATGGTGGGCTTTCTTT. As protein: CATSRRTGLGWWAFF.

This clonotype was recorded many times. The rearrangement links TRBV15 to TRBJ2-7, with 8 bases that match TRBD1. Looked up from germline, CDR1 is LNHNV and CDR2 is YYDKDF (reference sequence). The ends lost 5 bases at V and 1 base at J; junction bases unmatched: 10. The CDR3 covers 16 residues. In nucleotides, the CDR3 is TGTGCCACCAGCTCGATGAGACAGGGGTCGTCCTACGAGCAGTACTTC. It is translated as CATSSMRQGSSYEQYF.

The genes are TRBV2 and TRBJ2-5; a weak D match, TRBD2 (6 bases). The V end was cut by 4 bases, the J end by 5 bases, with 17 bases between. The CDR3 loop spans 15 amino acids. CDR1 SNHLY and CDR2 FYNNEI come from the germline V gene. The CDR3: CASSGGVAAWETQYF. DNA for the CDR3: TGTGCCAGCAGTGGGGGGGTAGCGGCATGGGAGACCCAGTACTTC.

On this clonotype: This may come from a read error, since a much larger clone is one base off. This chain links TRBV7-9 with TRBJ2-7, with D unresolved. CDR3 length equals 13 residues. The germline V gene encodes CDR1 SEHNR and CDR2 FQNEAQ (reference sequence). CDR3 sequence reads: CASRNLGSYEQCF. The CDR3 DNA is TGTGCCAGCAGAAACCTAGGGTCCTACGAGCAGTGCTTC.

The chain combines TRBV7-8 with TRBJ1-6, with D hard to call. Germline CDR1 and CDR2: SGHVS and FQNEAQ. The CDR3 is 16 residues long. V lost 1 base and J lost 7, with 14 bases in between. The CDR3 reads CASSLEIWTENSPLHF. In DNA, the CDR3 is TGTGCCAGCAGCTTAGAGATCTGGACTGAGAATTCACCCCTCCACTTT. Combining the CDR3 with reference TRBV7-8 and TRBJ1-6 gives the whole variable domain GAGVSQSPRYKVAKRGQDVALRCDPISGHVSLFWYQQALGQGPEFLTYFQNEAQLDKSGLPSDRFFAERPEGSVSTLKIQRTQQEDSAVYLCASSLEIWTENSPLHFGNGTRLTVT.

The V and J genes are TRBV15 and TRBJ2-7, with 8 bases aligning to TRBD1. Per germline, CDR1 LNHNV and CDR2 YYDKDF (reference sequence). V shed 3 bases, J shed 5 bases, and the junction held 6 bases outside the gene matches. The CDR3 length is 14 residues. The chain's CDR3 is CATSRTGELHEQYF. Written as DNA, the CDR3 is TGTGCCACCAGCAGGACAGGGGAGCTCCACGAGCAGTACTTC.

This clonotype has ten or more counts. The gene calls are TRBV20-1 and TRBJ1-6; TRBD1 might be the D (5 bases). Germline V gives CDR1 DFQATT, CDR2 SNEGSKA (reference sequence). Trimming removed 3 bases at V and 7 bases at J, with 7 bases between. The CDR3 has 12 residues. The CDR3 loop reads CSASGGNSPLHF. The CDR3 nucleotides are TGCAGTGCTAGTGGGGGAAATTCACCCCTCCACTTT.

This clonotype was observed once. This chain uses TRBV7-9 with TRBJ1-3; D is perhaps TRBD1 (5 bases). Germline CDR1 and CDR2: SEHNR and FQNEAQ (reference sequence). Trimming cost V 3 bases and J 6 bases, with 18 bases left between them. The CDR3 extends over 16 amino acids. CDR3 amino acids: CASSLGQGFSANTIYF. In nucleotides, the CDR3 is TGTGCCAGCAGCTTGGGTCAGGGATTCTCGGCAAACACCATATATTTT. Together with reference TRBV7-9 and TRBJ1-3, the CDR3 gives the full variable domain: DTGVSQNPRHKITKRGQNVTFRCDPISEHNRLYWYRQTLGQGPEFLTYFQNEAQLEKSRLLSDRFSAERPKGSFSTLEIQRTEQGDSAMYLCASSLGQGFSANTIYFGEGSWLTVV.

This clonotype was detected only a few times. The V and J genes are TRBV7-9 and TRBJ2-5, with 11 bases that match TRBD2. The CDR3 runs to 15 residues. The germline V gene encodes CDR1 SEHNR and CDR2 FQNEAQ (reference sequence). Trimming took 6 bases from V and 1 from J; bases not matched to a gene: 4. CDR3 sequence (DNA): TGTGCCAGCAGTCGAACTAGCGGGGGCCAAGAGACCCAGTACTTC. Its protein is CASSRTSGGQETQYF. The entire variable domain, with the rest obtained from reference TRBV7-9 and TRBJ2-5, is as follows: DTGVSQNPRHKITKRGQNVTFRCDPISEHNRLYWYRQTLGQGPEFLTYFQNEAQLEKSRLLSDRFSAERPKGSFSTLEIQRTEQGDSAMYLCASSRTSGGQETQYFGPGTRLLVL.

This clonotype was seen many times. This sequence joins TRBV7-9 and TRBJ2-7, with 13 bases aligning to TRBD2. The CDR3 loop spans 15 amino acids. Germline CDR1 SEHNR, CDR2 FQNEAQ (reference sequence). J lost 4 bases, V lost 5 bases, and 5 bases had no gene match. CDR3 DNA: TGTGCCAGCAGCCCGGGGACTAGCGGGATTTACGAGCAGTACTTC. As protein: CASSPGTSGIYEQYF. Combining the CDR3 with reference TRBV7-9 and TRBJ2-7 gives the whole variable domain DTGVSQNPRHKITKRGQNVTFRCDPISEHNRLYWYRQTLGQGPEFLTYFQNEAQLEKSRLLSDRFSAERPKGSFSTLEIQRTEQGDSAMYLCASSPGTSGIYEQYFGPGTRLTVT.

This clonotype was seen just once. A far larger clone is a single base away, which makes a read error likely. This chain joins TRBV5-1 and TRBJ1-1, with D maybe TRBD1 (5 bases). Trimming removed 0 bases from V and 6 bases from J, with 9 bases in between. CDR3 length: 13 residues. CDR1 is SGHRS, CDR2 YFSETQ, per germline. CDR3: CASSLDGGAEAFF. CDR3 nucleotides: TGCGCCAGCAGCTTGGATGGGGGGGCTGAAGCTTTCTTT.

The J gene is TRBJ2-7, the V gene TRBV29-1; 9 bases fit TRBD1. J lost 8 bases, V lost 6 bases, and 8 bases had no gene match. The V gene's germline CDR1 is SQVTM and CDR2 ANQGSEA. This CDR3 region has 12 residues. The CDR3 nucleotides read TGCAGCGTCGTCACAGGGGGCGGTAAGCAGTACTTC. Its translation is CSVVTGGGKQYF.

This clonotype was recorded at least ten times. The chain's CDR3 is CASSLGQSGGNTIYF. In nucleotides, the CDR3 is TGTGCCAGCAGCTTAGGACAGTCGGGTGGAAACACCATATATTTT. This chain links TRBV7-9 with TRBJ1-3; possibly TRBD1 for D (5 bases). Trimming left V 1 base short and J 3 bases short, with 10 bases between. The length of the CDR3 is 15 residues. CDR1 SEHNR and CDR2 FQNEAQ come from the germline V gene (reference sequence).

This clonotype was recorded at least ten times. J is TRBJ2-7 and V is TRBV12-3 or TRBV12-4; D not certain. The CDR3 has 12 amino acids. V lost 1 base and J lost 6, with 7 bases in between. CDR3: CASSLVPLEQYF. DNA of the CDR3: TGTGCCAGCAGTTTAGTCCCCCTCGAGCAGTACTTC.

This chain uses TRBV7-8 with TRBJ1-5; possibly TRBD1 for D (6 bases). Trimming removed 5 bases at V and 11 bases at J, with 16 bases between. Germline CDR1 SGHVS, CDR2 FQNEAQ. The CDR3 runs 13 residues. The CDR3 DNA reads as TGTGCCAGCAGCCCACAGGGACAAGAGACCCAGCATTTT. It is translated as CASSPQGQETQHF.

The chain combines TRBV6-5 with TRBJ2-5; no definite D call. V was trimmed by 4 bases and J by 3 bases, leaving 6 bases between them. The CDR3 contains 12 residues. Germline V CDR1 and CDR2: MNHEY, SVGAGI. In nucleotides, the CDR3 is TGTGCCAGCAGTTCCCAGAAAGAGACCCAGTACTTC. The encoded protein is CASSSQKETQYF.

The genes are TRBV7-9 and TRBJ1-5; tentative D call: TRBD1 (5 bases). Trimming removed 5 bases from V and 6 bases from J, with 17 bases in between. The length of the CDR3 is 15 residues. Per germline, CDR1 SEHNR and CDR2 FQNEAQ (reference sequence). The CDR3 DNA reads TGTGCCAGCAGCCAAGATACGGGGGAGGGTCAGCCCCAGCATTTT. Protein sequence: CASSQDTGEGQPQHF.